This T cell receptor (beta chain) originates from a study of cytomegalovirus exposure and HLA in healthy donors. Study-wide findings and caveats: In an earlier analysis, in approximately 630 donors, most V segments appeared productive either ~87% or ~30% of the time.

Regarding this clone: Its antigen remains unknown.

PCR was performed using 60 Vbeta and 13 Jbeta primers. Data came from immunoSEQ multiplex PCR; TCRdb stores just in-frame clones and leaves some out. Its listing shows under 95,000 clones. Germline trimming cut 3 bases from V and 6 bases from J; bases unmatched to any gene: 4. The CDR3 has 14 residues. Germline CDR1 SEHNR, CDR2 FQNEAQ (reference sequence). The sequenced sample consisted of PBMCs. This chain joins TRBV7-9 and TRBJ1-5; 8 bases map to TRBD1. The clonotype comes from a female donor in good health and CMV-seropositive. Written as DNA, the CDR3 is TGTGCCAGCAGCTTGGACAGGGAGCCTCAGCCCCAGCATTTT. Translating gives CASSLDREPQPQHF.